A selection of T cell receptor beta chains follows, all from one sample in a study of T cell repertoires in cytomegalovirus infection. For these TCRs, the target antigens are not known. TCRdb independently ran MiXCR on the reads; one entry per CDR3 protein. The sample includes some 310,000 distinct CDR3 sequences, about 25% of them seen just once. The sample here was cultured PBMCs, taken from culture after CMV antigen stimulation. The receptors originated from a human donor in good health (CMV status not recorded). Some clones in this sample may be carry-over from other donors' samples. Each CDR3 is given with its conserved first and last residue. The D gene is left open where the match is weak. Clone size is not always given. Where it is, it says once, few, many or a class for expanded clones.

>.|many|TRBJ2-1|TRBV20-1
CSVPGLAYNEQFF
TGCAGTGTCCCGGGACTGGCTTACAATGAGCAGTTCTTC
>.|few|TRBJ1-5|TRBV19
CASSIARQVDNQPQHF
TGTGCCAGTAGTATAGCCCGACAGGTCGACAATCAGCCCCAGCATTTT
>TRBD2|.|TRBJ2-3|TRBV27
CASSLYSGRAADTQYF
TGTGCCAGCAGTTTATATAGCGGGAGGGCGGCAGATACGCAGTATTTT
>.|.|TRBJ1-4|TRBV19
CASTAGRLTNEKLFF
TGTGCCAGCACCGCAGGGAGGTTAACTAATGAAAAACTGTTTTTT
>TRBD1|many|TRBJ1-4|TRBV7-2
CASSSRTGANEKLFF
TGTGCCAGCAGCTCCCGGACAGGGGCAAATGAAAAACTGTTTTTT
>.|.|TRBJ2-5|TRBV28
CASNTAIQETQYF
TGTGCCAGCAACACGGCAATTCAAGAGACCCAGTACTTC
>.|few|TRBJ2-5|TRBV7-2
CASSLGSGLGMETQYF
TGTGCCAGCAGCTTAGGGTCGGGGCTGGGGATGGAGACCCAGTACTTC
>.|few|TRBJ2-7|TRBV11-3
CASSVEGDEQYF
TGTGCCAGCAGCGTTGAGGGGGACGAGCAGTACTTC
>.|.|TRBJ1-6|TRBV7-2
CASSLEAANSPLHF
TGTGCCAGCAGCTTAGAAGCAGCCAATTCACCCCTCCACTTT
>.|many|TRBJ2-1|TRBV7-2
CASSSQGNEQFF
TGTGCCAGCAGCTCCCAGGGAAATGAGCAGTTCTTC
>TRBD1|few|TRBJ1-2|TRBV6-1
CASRTTGGPNYGYTF
TGTGCCAGCAGAACGACAGGGGGCCCTAACTATGGCTACACCTTC
>.|many|TRBJ2-1|TRBV7-2
CASSLDRYNEQFF
TGTGCCAGCAGCTTAGACAGATACAATGAGCAGTTCTTC
>.|.|TRBJ1-1|TRBV10-3
CAISRGWVNTEAFF
TGTGCCATCAGTCGGGGGTGGGTGAACACTGAAGCTTTCTTT
>.|many|TRBJ2-6|TRBV11-2
CASSLGVGAGANVLTF
TGTGCCAGCAGCTTAGGGGTGGGAGCTGGGGCCAACGTCCTGACTTTC
>TRBD2|.|TRBJ2-1|TRBV11-3
CASSPQSGTAGDNEQFF
TGTGCCAGCAGCCCCCAGTCGGGGACTGCGGGGGACAATGAGCAGTTCTTC
>TRBD2|few|TRBJ2-2|TRBV7-8
CASSMRTSRRELFF
TGTGCCAGCAGCATGCGGACTAGTAGGAGGGAGCTGTTTTTT
>.|few|TRBJ1-1|TRBV6-2/TRBV6-3
CASSYWTVNTEAFF
TGTGCCAGCAGTTACTGGACGGTGAACACTGAAGCTTTCTTT
>.|few|TRBJ2-1|TRBV11-2
CASSLGWVNEQFF
TGTGCCAGCAGCTTAGGGTGGGTCAATGAGCAGTTCTTC
>.|.|TRBJ1-5|TRBV2
CASAPGFGNQPQHF
TGTGCCAGCGCCCCCGGGTTCGGCAATCAGCCCCAGCATTTT
>TRBD2|.|TRBJ2-5|TRBV7-6
CASSLLAGHQETQYF
TGTGCCAGCAGCTTACTAGCGGGGCACCAAGAGACCCAGTACTTC
>TRBD2|.|TRBJ2-1|TRBV28
CASSSPQAGEGYNEQFF
TGTGCCAGCAGTTCCCCACAAGCGGGAGAGGGGTACAATGAGCAGTTCTTC
>TRBD1|many|TRBJ1-1|TRBV7-2
CASSSTGTALRGAFF
TGTGCCAGCAGCTCGACCGGGACAGCCCTGAGAGGAGCTTTCTTT
>.|many|TRBJ1-1|TRBV7-2
CASSFAASGAFF
TGTGCCAGCAGCTTCGCCGCTAGTGGGGCTTTCTTT
>.|few|TRBJ2-7|TRBV4-1
CASSQVVGDYEQYF
TGCGCCAGCAGCCAAGTTGTAGGAGACTACGAGCAGTACTTC
>.|.|TRBJ1-1|TRBV11-2
CASTKPLTGGSPEAFF
TGTGCCAGCACCAAACCACTGACAGGAGGATCCCCTGAAGCTTTCTTT
>.|many|TRBJ2-7|TRBV28
CASSPHTAGYEQYF
TGTGCCAGCAGTCCCCACACGGCAGGGTACGAGCAGTACTTC
>TRBD2|many|TRBJ2-7|TRBV7-6
CASSLALAGVNEQYF
TGTGCCAGCAGCTTAGCGCTGGCGGGAGTAAACGAGCAGTACTTC
>.|.|TRBJ1-1|TRBV29-1
CSVGPSGATEAFF
TGCAGCGTTGGACCCAGCGGGGCCACTGAAGCTTTCTTT
>.|few|TRBJ1-5|TRBV6-2/TRBV6-3
CASSYSKRPQHF
TGTGCCAGCAGTTACTCGAAACGGCCCCAGCATTTT
>TRBD2|.|TRBJ2-3|TRBV11-3
CASRGREGLGHLGGTDTQYF
TGTGCCAGCAGGGGCCGGGAGGGCCTGGGCCATCTTGGGGGCACAGATACGCAGTATTTT
>TRBD2|many|TRBJ2-1|TRBV7-8
CASSKREGLGNEQFF
TGTGCCAGCAGCAAGCGGGAGGGCCTGGGCAATGAGCAGTTCTTC
>.|.|TRBJ2-1|TRBV13
CASSLIIAESSYNEQFF
TGTGCCAGCAGCTTAATCATAGCGGAGAGCTCCTACAATGAGCAGTTCTTC
>.|.|TRBJ1-5|TRBV7-6
CASSLAFGQKGNQPQHF
TGTGCCAGCAGCTTAGCGTTCGGGCAGAAGGGCAATCAGCCCCAGCATTTT
>TRBD2|few|TRBJ2-1|TRBV4-1
CASSTDGTSGNEQFF
TGCGCCAGCAGCACCGATGGGACTAGCGGCAATGAGCAGTTCTTC
>.|.|TRBJ2-3|TRBV11-2
CASSLTAGLADTQYF
TGTGCCAGCAGCTTAACTGCGGGCCTCGCAGATACGCAGTATTTT
>.|few|TRBJ2-2|TRBV7-2
CASSLFGQNTGELFF
TGTGCCAGCAGCTTGTTCGGACAGAACACCGGGGAGCTGTTTTTT
>.|.|TRBJ2-5|TRBV6-5
CASSYFSSKETQYF
TGTGCCAGCAGTTACTTTTCATCAAAAGAGACCCAGTACTTC
>.|.|TRBJ1-2|TRBV6-6
CAGLSGSNYGYTF
TGTGCCGGCCTGTCGGGGAGTAACTATGGCTACACCTTC
>TRBD2|many|TRBJ2-3|TRBV9
CASSVGPLAGEDTQYF
TGTGCCAGCAGCGTAGGCCCACTAGCGGGAGAGGATACGCAGTATTTT
>.|.|TRBJ2-3|TRBV7-2
CASSLGGFSLADTQYF
TGTGCCAGCAGCTTAGGGGGATTTTCCCTCGCAGATACGCAGTATTTT
>TRBD2|many|TRBJ2-7|TRBV7-8
CASSPQVGIAGAIDEQYF
TGTGCCAGCAGCCCGCAGGTTGGGATAGCGGGAGCTATAGACGAGCAGTACTTC
>TRBD2|.|TRBJ2-3|TRBV11-2
CASSLSLAGGTDTQYF
TGTGCCAGCAGCTTATCCCTAGCGGGCGGCACAGATACGCAGTATTTT
>.|few|TRBJ1-1|TRBV3-1
CASSQDLAVSTEAFF
TGTGCCAGCAGCCAAGATTTGGCGGTATCCACTGAAGCTTTCTTT
>.|.|TRBJ1-1|TRBV6-8
CASRPGTVLTEAFF
TGTGCCAGCAGACCCGGGACGGTGTTAACTGAAGCTTTCTTT
>.|.|TRBJ1-4|TRBV30
CAWTDGRNEKLFF
TGTGCCTGGACGGACGGTCGTAATGAAAAACTGTTTTTT
>.|.|TRBJ2-3|TRBV18
CASSPALVDTQYF
TGTGCCAGCTCACCAGCCCTAGTAGATACGCAGTATTTT
>.|.|TRBJ1-4|TRBV4-2
CASSPRGNEKLFF
TGTGCCAGCAGCCCCCGGGGAAATGAAAAACTGTTTTTT
>.|few|TRBJ2-3|TRBV7-3
CASSRDRDTQYF
TGTGCCAGCAGCCGGGACCGTGATACGCAGTATTTT
>.|.|TRBJ2-7|TRBV5-1
CASSDGQGLAGSHEQYF
TGCGCCAGCAGCGACGGACAGGGGCTAGCGGGATCCCACGAGCAGTACTTC
>TRBD2|once|TRBJ2-3|TRBV7-2
CASSLLAVGTDTQYF
TGTGCCAGCAGCTTACTAGCGGTAGGGACAGATACGCAGTATTTT
>.|.|TRBJ2-5|TRBV10-1
CASSESVARQETQYF
TGCGCCAGCAGTGAGTCTGTTGCCAGGCAAGAGACCCAGTACTTC